A selection of T cell receptor beta chains follows, all from one sample in a study of CD8 T cells in ankylosing spondylitis. TCRdb used MiXCR to reprocess the 5' RACE reads, holding one entry per CDR3 protein. The sample lists 200,000 to 250,000 distinct CDR3 sequences, over 9.5% seen once, with over 20% in the top ten. What was sequenced was blood, either unsorted or a sorted T cell fraction (not recorded which). All receptors derive from a male donor with ankylosing spondylitis or in good health (not recorded which). Both conserved end residues are part of each CDR3. The D gene is left open where the match is weak. The size of a clone is reported for some rows only, either as once, few or many, or as a class for expanded clones.

14 | many | TRBJ2-5 | TRBV7-6 | NA | TGTGCCAGCAGAGCCGGGACTCCGCAAGAGACCCAGTACTTC | CASRAGTPQETQYF
15 | NA | TRBJ1-5 | TRBV20-1 | NA | TGCAGTGCTAGAGGGGCAGGCTTCGAGAATCAGCCCCAGCATTTT | CSARGAGFENQPQHF
14 | many | TRBJ2-7 | TRBV6-1 | TRBD2 | TGTGCCAGCAGCCGGGGGGTTGGTCTTTACGAGCAGTACTTC | CASSRGVGLYEQYF
17 | NA | TRBJ1-2 | TRBV5-1 | NA | TGCGCCAGCAGCTCCTCTAGTCTCGGGTCCTCTAACTATGGCTACACCTTC | CASSSSSLGSSNYGYTF
15 | NA | TRBJ2-2 | TRBV18 | NA | TGTGCCAGCTCACCAGGGATAGCCCCGAGCGGGGAGCTGTTTTTT | CASSPGIAPSGELFF
16 | few | TRBJ2-3 | TRBV6-1 | TRBD2 | TGTGCCAGCATTCGTACGGGACTAGCGGTCACAGATACGCAGTATTTT | CASIRTGLAVTDTQYF
14 | many | TRBJ2-1 | TRBV20-1 | TRBD2 | TGCAGTGCTGAGCGGGGTAGCAACTACAATGAGCAGTTCTTC | CSAERGSNYNEQFF
15 | NA | TRBJ2-5 | TRBV27 | TRBD1 | TGTGCCAGCAGGACCGGGACAGGTATCCAAGAGACCCAGTACTTC | CASRTGTGIQETQYF
14 | many | TRBJ2-3 | TRBV7-9 | NA | TGTGCCAGCAGCTTAGCCCGCACCACAGATACGCAGTATTTT | CASSLARTTDTQYF
15 | few | TRBJ2-7 | TRBV18 | TRBD1 | TGTGCCAGCTTTTCAACGACAGGGGGCCGAAACGAGCAGTACTTC | CASFSTTGGRNEQYF
16 | NA | TRBJ2-1 | TRBV5-1 | TRBD2 | TGCGCCAGCAGCTTGGCCGCTAGCGGGGGGGCTGAAGAGCAGTTCTTC | CASSLAASGGAEEQFF
15 | NA | TRBJ2-7 | TRBV19 | TRBD1 | TGTGCCAGTAGTACAACGGGACAGGTGCTCTACGAGCAGTACTTC | CASSTTGQVLYEQYF
16 | many | TRBJ2-3 | TRBV20-1 | TRBD2 | TGCAGTTCGCCCCCCCGTACTAGCGGGGGCACAGATACGCAGTATTTT | CSSPPRTSGGTDTQYF
13 | many | TRBJ2-2 | TRBV5-1 | NA | TGCGCCAGCAGCTTAACTACAGCAGGGGAGCTGTTTTTT | CASSLTTAGELFF
15 | NA | TRBJ1-5 | TRBV19 | NA | TGTGCCAGTAGTCCAATAGCGACAGGCAATCAGCCCCAGCATTTT | CASSPIATGNQPQHF
14 | many | TRBJ2-5 | TRBV7-2 | TRBD1 | TGTGCCAGCAGCTTCGGACAGGGGTGGGAGACCCAGTACTTC | CASSFGQGWETQYF
15 | NA | TRBJ2-6 | TRBV27 | NA | TGTGCCAGCAGTTCAGGATTCTCTGGGGCCAACGTCCTGACTTTC | CASSSGFSGANVLTF
15 | many | TRBJ2-6 | TRBV18 | NA | TGTGCCAGCTCGCCGGGCTTCTCTGGGGCCAACGTCCTGACTTTC | CASSPGFSGANVLTF
14 | many | TRBJ2-1 | TRBV6-1 | NA | TGTGCCAGCAGTGCCGGGACTTTTAACAATGAGCAGTTCTTC | CASSAGTFNNEQFF
14 | many | TRBJ2-7 | TRBV29-1 | TRBD2 | TGCAGCGTGAGCGGGGGGCTTAATGCCTACGAGCAGTACTTC | CSVSGGLNAYEQYF
13 | few | TRBJ2-2 | TRBV7-2 | NA | TGTGCCAGCAGCCCAGACTACACCGGGGAGCTGTTTTTT | CASSPDYTGELFF
16 | many | TRBJ1-3 | TRBV5-1 | NA | TGCGCCAGCAGCCCCGAACTTCTACGGGGTGGAAACACCATATATTTT | CASSPELLRGGNTIYF
16 | NA | TRBJ1-1 | TRBV19 | TRBD1 | TGTGCCAGTAGTATTGGGGCACAGGGGTGGAGGACTGAAGCTTTCTTT | CASSIGAQGWRTEAFF
16 | few | TRBJ2-1 | TRBV24-1 | NA | TGTGCCACCAGTGATTTGCGGGCGAACCTCTACAATGAGCAGTTCTTC | CATSDLRANLYNEQFF
14 | few | TRBJ2-1 | TRBV5-6 | TRBD2 | TGTGCCAGCAGCTTTAGCGGGGGGGCAGATGAGCAGTTCTTC | CASSFSGGADEQFF
13 | NA | TRBJ2-1 | TRBV11-2 | NA | TGTGCCAGCAGCCCGCGGACCCGGGGGGAGCAGTTCTTC | CASSPRTRGEQFF
16 | many | TRBJ2-1 | TRBV28 | NA | TGTGCCAGCAGTTTTCCCTCCACCAGCTCCTACAATGAGCAGTTCTTC | CASSFPSTSSYNEQFF
14 | NA | TRBJ1-5 | TRBV7-6 | NA | TGTGCCAGCAGCCCAACCGGGGGCAATCAGCCCCAGCATTTT | CASSPTGGNQPQHF
14 | many | TRBJ2-3 | TRBV5-1 | NA | TGCGCCAGCAGCATAGGACCAAGTCCAGATACGCAGTATTTT | CASSIGPSPDTQYF
16 | many | TRBJ1-3 | TRBV3-1 | NA | TGTGCCAGCAGCCTGAGGGGGGTAACCTCTGGAAACACCATATATTTT | CASSLRGVTSGNTIYF
17 | many | TRBJ2-2 | TRBV6-5 | NA | TGTGCCAGCAGTTACTCCGGCAGGGGGGCGAACACCGGGGAGCTGTTTTTT | CASSYSGRGANTGELFF
17 | NA | TRBJ2-7 | TRBV6-2/TRBV6-3 | TRBD1 | TGTGCCAGCAGTTACGACAGTCGGACAGGGGTCGAGGGCGAGCAGTACTTC | CASSYDSRTGVEGEQYF
14 | many | TRBJ2-1 | TRBV10-3 | TRBD1 | TGTGCCACCAGGCCGGGACAGGGTCCCCATGAGCAGTTCTTC | CATRPGQGPHEQFF
15 | many | TRBJ1-5 | TRBV7-2 | TRBD1 | TGTGCCAGCAGCTCAGCCAGGACAGGCGCTCAGCCCCAGCATTTT | CASSSARTGAQPQHF
17 | many | TRBJ2-3 | TRBV9 | TRBD2 | TGTGCCAGCAGCGTAGAAGGGCTAGCGGGGGGCTTGGATACGCAGTATTTT | CASSVEGLAGGLDTQYF
18 | many | TRBJ2-6 | TRBV20-1 | TRBD1 | TGCAGTGCTAGGATCAGAGGGGGCAAGTACTCTGGGGCCAACGTCCTGACTTTC | CSARIRGGKYSGANVLTF
17 | NA | TRBJ2-3 | TRBV28 | TRBD2 | TGTGCCAGCAGTCCATTGGTGCGGGGGACCAACACAGATACGCAGTATTTT | CASSPLVRGTNTDTQYF
16 | many | TRBJ2-3 | TRBV28 | TRBD2 | TGTGCCAGCAGGCCGACTAGCGGGGGGGACACAGATACGCAGTATTTT | CASRPTSGGDTDTQYF
20 | many | TRBJ2-1 | TRBV11-2 | TRBD2 | TGTGCCAGCAGCCTCCACAGGGCGACTAGCGGGGGGGCCTCCTACAATGAGCAGTTCTTC | CASSLHRATSGGASYNEQFF
13 | NA | TRBJ2-7 | TRBV29-1 | TRBD1 | TGCAGCGTTGGGGGGGACAGGTCGTACGAGCAGTACTTC | CSVGGDRSYEQYF
16 | many | TRBJ2-5 | TRBV20-1 | NA | TGCAGTGCTAGAGATGAGGCAGGCTCCCCTCAAGAGACCCAGTACTTC | CSARDEAGSPQETQYF
12 | many | TRBJ2-5 | TRBV11-2 | NA | TGTGCCAGCAGCTTAGCCCCTGAGACCCAGTACTTC | CASSLAPETQYF
15 | few | TRBJ2-3 | TRBV7-9 | NA | TGTGCCAGCAGCTTAGCGCTGGACGAAGTAGATACGCAGTATTTT | CASSLALDEVDTQYF
15 | few | TRBJ2-1 | TRBV7-2 | NA | TGTGCCAGCAGCCTGGAGGGTAGCGGACCTAATGAGCAGTTCTTC | CASSLEGSGPNEQFF
15 | many | TRBJ2-2 | TRBV11-1 | TRBD1 | TGTGCCAGCAGTGGACAGGGGGCCGACACCGGGGAGCTGTTTTTT | CASSGQGADTGELFF
15 | many | TRBJ1-2 | TRBV7-8 | NA | TGTGCCAGCAGCGATAACCAGGGAAGGGACTATGGCTACACCTTC | CASSDNQGRDYGYTF
15 | many | TRBJ2-5 | TRBV7-2 | TRBD2 | TGTGCCAGCAGCTTAGGCGGGGGGCCCCCCGAGACCCAGTACTTC | CASSLGGGPPETQYF
15 | many | TRBJ2-1 | TRBV20-1 | NA | TGCAGTGCTACGAAAAAACTAGGGTTAGACAATGAGCAGTTCTTC | CSATKKLGLDNEQFF
16 | few | TRBJ2-7 | TRBV24-1 | TRBD1 | TGTGCCACCAGTGGCTCTCCGGGACAGGGCCCCTACGAGCAGTACTTC | CATSGSPGQGPYEQYF
13 | once | TRBJ2-2 | TRBV14 | NA | TGTGCCAGCAGCCGGCCTGGGGTCCGGGAGCTGTTTTTT | CASSRPGVRELFF
16 | many | TRBJ2-5 | TRBV7-7 | NA | TGTGCTAGCAGCTTAGCGGTTGCAGGGGCGATGGAGACCCAGTACTTC | CASSLAVAGAMETQYF
13 | many | TRBJ1-2 | TRBV11-3 | NA | TGTGCCAGCAGCTTAGCGGACAGCTATGGCTACACCTTC | CASSLADSYGYTF
14 | many | TRBJ2-7 | TRBV6-5 | TRBD1 | TGTGCCAGCAGTTACTCGGACAGGGGGTACGAGCAGTACTTC | CASSYSDRGYEQYF
18 | few | TRBJ2-6 | TRBV7-2 | NA | TGTGCCAGCAGCTTAGCCGCGGCGGGACTGGCTGGGGCCAACGTCCTGACTTTC | CASSLAAAGLAGANVLTF
14 | few | TRBJ2-7 | TRBV28 | NA | TGTGCCAGCAGACGGGACCGAGTACCCTACGAGCAGTACTTC | CASRRDRVPYEQYF
13 | few | TRBJ1-5 | TRBV20-1 | TRBD1 | TGCAGTGCTCACCGGGACAGAAATCAGCCCCAGCATTTT | CSAHRDRNQPQHF
14 | many | TRBJ2-3 | TRBV15 | NA | TGTGCCACCAGCAGCGGCGTTACCGCAGATACGCAGTATTTT | CATSSGVTADTQYF